One and the same sample provided the 23 T cell receptor beta chains below, sequenced in a study of blood T cell repertoires in COVID-19. The table came from immunoSEQ multiplex PCR; TCRdb's copy has only in-frame clones and leaves some out. This repertoire shows 200,000 to 250,000 clones, 88% found once; its top ten account for around 1.6%. Sample: peripheral blood. The receptors derive from a man between 65 and 85 years old with acute or convalescent COVID-19.

The gene calls are TRBV28 and TRBJ1-4, with a tentative D call TRBD1 (6 bases). The CDR3 is 16 residues long. Trimming shortened V by 6 bases and J by 2 bases, and 16 bases separated the two germline ends. Germline values: CDR1 MDHEN, CDR2 SYDVKM. In DNA form, the CDR3 reads TGTGCCAGCAGCCGCGGATTAACAGGGACTAATGAAAAACTGTTTTTT. Its protein product is CASSRGLTGTNEKLFF.

The V and J genes are TRBV5-6 and TRBJ2-5; perhaps TRBD1 as D (5 bases). Germline values: CDR1 SGHDT, CDR2 YYEEEE. V was trimmed by 4 bases and J by 7 bases, leaving 8 bases between them. The CDR3 extends over 11 amino acids. CDR3 region: CASSGAGTQYF. The CDR3, as DNA: TGTGCCAGCAGCGGGGCTGGGACCCAGTACTTC.

V gene TRBV19 combines with J gene TRBJ1-2; 8 bases are a match to TRBD1. V lost 7 bases and J lost 4; bases outside the gene matches: 5. The CDR3 runs 13 residues. CDR1 is LNHDA and CDR2 is SQIVND in the germline V gene (reference sequence). The CDR3 here is CASTYQGAYGYTF. The DNA of the CDR3 is TGTGCCAGTACCTACCAGGGGGCCTATGGCTACACCTTC.

The rearrangement joins TRBV5-5 to TRBJ1-2; 8 bases line up with TRBD1. The CDR3 totals 14 residues. Trimming took 4 bases from V and 2 from J; bases not matched to a gene: 4. Per the germline V gene, CDR1 is SGHKS and CDR2 is YYEKEE (reference sequence). This chain's CDR3 is CASSKGQENYGYTF. The CDR3 DNA reads TGTGCCAGCAGCAAGGGACAGGAGAACTATGGCTACACCTTC.

The chain uses TRBV10-1 and TRBJ2-2; maybe TRBD2 (5 bases). The germline V and J ends were trimmed by 0 bases and 6 bases, with 5 bases remaining between them. CDR3 size: 13 residues. The germline V gene has CDR1 WNHNN and CDR2 SYGVQD (reference sequence). The CDR3: CASSESRAGELFF. CDR3 coding DNA: TGCGCCAGCAGTGAGTCGAGGGCCGGGGAGCTGTTTTTT.

The chain recombines TRBV5-6 with TRBJ2-3, with D tentatively TRBD2 (5 bases). V lost 3 bases and J 14 bases, leaving 16 bases between the germline ends. CDR1 and CDR2 (germline): SGHDT, YYEEEE. CDR3 length equals 12 residues. DNA of the CDR3: TGTGCCAGCAGCTCCGGGGATTTATGGTTGTATTTT. Its protein is CASSSGDLWLYF.

The CDR3 bases are TGTGCCAGCAGTGGGCAGGGGTTGGGCACCGGGGAGCTGTTTTTT. This sequence encodes CASSGQGLGTGELFF. The chain uses TRBV2 and TRBJ2-2; D perhaps matches TRBD1 (6 bases). Between the trimmed V and J ends, which lost 4 bases and 4 bases, there was a span of 13 bases. Germline CDR1 reads SNHLY; CDR2 reads FYNNEI. This CDR3 is built from 15 residues.

This chain connects TRBV7-9 to TRBJ1-1; a weak D match, TRBD1 (5 bases). The CDR3 has 14 residues. CDR1 and CDR2 (germline): SEHNR, FQNEAQ (reference sequence). V lost 2 bases and J lost 5, with 12 bases in between. For the CDR3, the DNA is TGTGCCAGCAGCTTATTCCAGCAGGGAACTGAAGCTTTCTTT. Translated: CASSLFQQGTEAFF.

V gene TRBV9 combines with J gene TRBJ2-2, with TRBD2 matching over 11 bases. J was trimmed by 4 bases and V by 3 bases; bases with no gene match: 8. Germline lookup yields CDR1 SGDLS and CDR2 YYNGEE. This CDR3 is 17 amino acids long. DNA of the CDR3: TGTGCCAGCAGCGCTCGAAAGGGGACTAGCGGCACCGGGGAGCTGTTTTTT. Translated, it gives CASSARKGTSGTGELFF.

This clone came up once. The chain links TRBV10-3 to TRBJ1-4; 7 nucleotides align to TRBD1. V trimming: 5 bases; J trimming: 3 bases; junction bases outside the gene matches: 6. Germline V gene lookup returns CDR1 ENHRY and CDR2 SYGVKD. The CDR3 is 15 residues long. CDR3 bases: TGTGCCATCAGTCCAACAGGGGCCTCTAATGAAAAACTGTTTTTT. This encodes CAISPTGASNEKLFF.

The table lists this clone with a few counts. The chain couples TRBV7-9 to TRBJ1-2; possible D gene TRBD1, 5 bases. Per germline, CDR1 SEHNR and CDR2 FQNEAQ (reference sequence). There are 15 residues in the CDR3. The ends were cut back, 1 base at V and 6 bases at J, with 15 bases in the middle. The CDR3 DNA reads TGTGCCAGCAGCTTAGATGGGCGGGGGAGCGATGGCTACACCTTC. Its protein is CASSLDGRGSDGYTF.

This clone has only a few counts. This chain connects TRBV2 to TRBJ2-3; 10 positions match TRBD1. The CDR3 consists of 16 residues. Per the germline V gene, CDR1 is SNHLY and CDR2 is FYNNEI. J was trimmed by 5 bases and V by 3 bases; bases with no gene match: 8. This CDR3 reads CASSDETGGAVDTQYF. As DNA, the CDR3 is TGTGCCAGCAGTGATGAGACAGGGGGCGCGGTAGATACGCAGTATTTT.

The chain combines TRBV28 with TRBJ1-2; D possibly corresponds to TRBD1 (6 bases). The germline V gene encodes CDR1 MDHEN and CDR2 SYDVKM. The CDR3 loop spans 13 amino acids. Trimming removed 3 bases at V and 2 bases at J, with 7 bases between. The chain's CDR3 is CASSFGQNYGYTF. The CDR3 coding sequence is TGTGCCAGCAGTTTCGGACAGAACTATGGCTACACCTTC.

The rearrangement links TRBV7-2 to TRBJ2-1; a possible D gene is TRBD2 (6 bases). Germline CDR1 and CDR2: SGHTA and FQGNSA. The CDR3 sequence is 16 residues long. V lost 4 bases and J lost 4, with 17 bases in between. The CDR3 coding sequence is TGTGCCAGCAGCTCGATCCGGGACTCTATTTACAATGAGCAGTTCTTC. Translated, it gives CASSSIRDSIYNEQFF.

This chain uses TRBV4-1 with TRBJ2-1, with TRBD2 matching 14 bases. The V gene end was trimmed by 0 bases and the J gene end by 7 bases; junction bases not matched to a gene: 2. This CDR3 region has 16 residues. Germline values: CDR1 MGHRA, CDR2 YSYEKL. The CDR3 region is CASSQETSGRANEQFF. In nucleotides, the CDR3 is TGCGCCAGCAGCCAAGAGACTAGCGGGAGGGCGAATGAGCAGTTCTTC.

The chain is built from TRBV28 and TRBJ2-5, with D tentatively TRBD1 (5 bases). With 5 bases removed from V and 5 bases from J, the gap between germline ends came to 15 bases. The CDR3 contains 14 residues. In germline, CDR1 is MDHEN, CDR2 SYDVKM. The CDR3 sequence: CASSGAQTWETQYF. The CDR3 region has the DNA TGTGCCAGCAGTGGGGCCCAGACTTGGGAGACCCAGTACTTC.

The chain carries TRBV5-5 and TRBJ1-1; D remains ambiguous. V was clipped by 2 bases and J by 5 bases, with 10 bases between them. This CDR3 comprises 13 residues. Germline V gene data show CDR1 as SGHKS and CDR2 as YYEKEE (reference sequence). The CDR3 spells CASSLQPGTEAFF. In nucleotides, the CDR3 is TGTGCCAGCAGCTTACAGCCGGGGACTGAAGCTTTCTTT.

This clone has a single count. The V call is TRBV27, the J call TRBJ1-1; TRBD1 agrees at 8 bases. J lost 0 bases, V lost 3 bases, and 12 bases had no gene match. Germline loops: CDR1 MNHEY, CDR2 SMNVEV (reference sequence). CDR3 length: 18 amino acids. For the CDR3, the DNA is TGTGCCAGCAGTTTGGGTACAGGGGGTGGGGGGGTGAACACTGAAGCTTTCTTT. This encodes CASSLGTGGGGVNTEAFF.

The genes are TRBV5-4 and TRBJ1-3; D not resolved. The ends were cut back, 1 base at V and 3 bases at J, with 5 bases in the middle. CDR3 length: 13 residues. Germline CDR1 and CDR2: SGHNT and YYREEE (reference sequence). In nucleotides, the CDR3 is TGTGCCAGCAGCTTGTCCGGTGGAAACACCATATATTTT. It encodes CASSLSGGNTIYF.

The chain is built from TRBV18 and TRBJ2-1; 9 positions match TRBD2. CDR3 length: 15 residues. Germline V lookup: CDR1 KGHSH, CDR2 LQKENI. After removal of 2 bases from V and 7 bases from J, the junction contained 6 bases not matched to a gene. For the CDR3, the DNA is TGTGCCAGCTCACCATCAGCTAGCGGGATAAATGAGCAGTTCTTC. As protein: CASSPSASGINEQFF.

The count of this clone is one. V usage is TRBV11-3 and J usage is TRBJ2-3, with 10 nucleotides matching TRBD2. The V segment lost 5 bases and the J segment 4 bases; nucleotides outside the gene matches: 3. The V gene's germline CDR1 is SGHNT and CDR2 YENEEA. CDR3 length: 14 residues. CDR3 in DNA: TGTGCCAGCAGCCCTAGCGGGAGCCCAGATACGCAGTATTTT. This codes for CASSPSGSPDTQYF.

In nucleotides, the CDR3 is TGTGCCAGCAGTTTACCGGGAGTCCCGCAGTTCTTC. Translated: CASSLPGVPQFF. V and J are TRBV28 and TRBJ2-1; a possible D gene is TRBD2 (6 bases). The CDR3 loop spans 12 amino acids. The V gene's germline CDR1 is MDHEN and CDR2 SYDVKM. The germline V and J ends were trimmed by 2 bases and 12 bases, with 11 bases remaining between them.

The chain combines TRBV2 with TRBJ1-2, with TRBD1 identical over 7 bases. Germline V CDR1 and CDR2: SNHLY, FYNNEI. J lost 8 bases, V lost 4 bases, and 4 bases had no gene match. The CDR3 loop spans 12 amino acids. CDR3 region: CASSGQGRGYTF. The CDR3 nucleotides are TGTGCCAGCAGTGGACAGGGTAGGGGCTACACCTTC. Filled out from reference TRBV2 and TRBJ1-2, the complete variable domain reads EPEVTQTPSHQVTQMGQEVILRCVPISNHLYFYWYRQILGQKVEFLVSFYNNEISEKSEIFDDQFSVERPDGSNFTLKIRSTKLEDSAMYFCASSGQGRGYTFGSGTRLTVV.